This T cell receptor (beta chain) derives from a study of beta chain features in type 1 diabetes. Study-level points and caveats: In all four CD4+ subsets, TCRB CDR3 length was significantly, moderately reduced in type 1 diabetes.

This CDR3 has 15 amino acids. CDR1 is SEHNR and CDR2 is FQNEAQ in the germline V gene (reference sequence). V gave up 9 bases and J gave up 0 bases, with 18 bases separating them. Sequenced material consisted of expressed TCRB transcripts (all of the isolated RNA was reverse transcribed). The protocol was immunoSEQ multiplex PCR, while the TCRdb copy is restricted to in-frame clones and leaves out a portion. The repertoire includes 640,000 or so clones, about an eighth of them detected once, and 0.03% to 0.045% sits in the top ten. This clone was detected only a few times. What it binds is unknown. Sequenced input: naive CD4+ T cells from blood. The TCR originated in a man between 18 and 35 years old with type 1 diabetes. The gene calls are TRBV7-9 and TRBJ2-7; D may be TRBD1 (6 bases). In DNA form, the CDR3 reads TGTGCCAGTTCCCCCCTGGGGGCCACCTCCTACGAGCAGTACTTC. This encodes CASSPLGATSYEQYF. Full variable domain (remainder filled in from reference TRBV7-9 and TRBJ2-7): DTGVSQNPRHKITKRGQNVTFRCDPISEHNRLYWYRQTLGQGPEFLTYFQNEAQLEKSRLLSDRFSAERPKGSFSTLEIQRTEQGDSAMYLCASSPLGATSYEQYFGPGTRLTVT.